One sample yielded the 5 T cell receptor beta chains listed below, sequenced in a study of blood T cell repertoires in COVID-19. Method: immunoSEQ multiplex PCR; TCRdb's copy keeps in-frame clones and lacks some. Of 200,000 to 250,000 clones in the sample, 86% are singletons; the top ten hold just over 3%. Sequencing used peripheral blood. Every receptor here comes from a woman under 40 who had recovered from COVID-19.

V is TRBV6-5 and J is TRBJ1-2; D might be TRBD1 (6 bases). Germline loops: CDR1 MNHEY, CDR2 SVGAGI. V was clipped by 5 bases and J by 4 bases, with 14 bases between them. The CDR3 is 14 residues long. The CDR3 loop reads CASSKTGDIYGYTF. The CDR3 bases are TGTGCCAGCAGTAAAACCGGGGACATCTATGGCTACACCTTC.

The V call is TRBV21-1, the J call TRBJ1-4. TRBV21-1 is recorded as a pseudogene. The CDR3 consists of 17 residues. CDR3 nucleotides: TGTGCCAGCAGCAGCACAACGGTCGGGGGGAGTTGGGAAAAACTGTTTTTT. Its protein product is CASSSTTVGGSWEKLFF.

V usage is TRBV6-6 and J usage is TRBJ1-2; 8 nucleotides match TRBD1. CDR3 length: 16 residues. Germline V lookup: CDR1 MNHNY, CDR2 SVGAGI (reference sequence). With 6 bases clipped from V and 5 bases from J, the junction kept 14 bases outside the gene matches. CDR3 residues: CASRPTPSDRAYGYTF. DNA for the CDR3: TGTGCCAGCAGGCCAACACCATCGGACAGGGCTTATGGCTACACCTTC.

The chain combines TRBV6-5 with TRBJ2-5, with 9 positions matching TRBD2. Losses at the gene ends were 5 bases for V and 4 bases for J; bases not matched to a gene: 5. Germline V lookup: CDR1 MNHEY, CDR2 SVGAGI. The CDR3 consists of 14 residues. CDR3 sequence: CASSRGGAPETQYF. CDR3 bases: TGTGCCAGCAGTCGCGGGGGGGCCCCAGAGACCCAGTACTTC.

This clone showed up just a few times. In DNA, the CDR3 is TGTGCCAGCAGCTTGAGGAGGACAGGGAACACCGGGGAGCTGTTTTTT. Its protein is CASSLRRTGNTGELFF. The rearrangement joins TRBV13 to TRBJ2-2, with 7 positions matching TRBD1. Germline CDR1 reads PRHDT; CDR2 reads FYEKMQ (reference sequence). This CDR3 comprises 16 residues. V was clipped by 3 bases and J by 1 base; unmatched bases: 5.